These 7 T cell receptor beta chains came from one sample sequenced in a study of blood T cell repertoires in COVID-19. Clones were sequenced by immunoSEQ multiplex PCR, and TCRdb holds only the in-frame ones, with some missing. The sample carries some 400,000 clones, more than 85% recorded once. Source material: peripheral blood. The source of these receptors is a human donor in a cohort sampled during active COVID-19.

The chain carries TRBV19 and TRBJ1-1, with D possibly matching TRBD1 (6 bases). CDR3 length equals 15 residues. V lost 7 bases and J 0 bases, leaving 15 bases between the germline ends. Germline loops: CDR1 LNHDA, CDR2 SQIVND (reference sequence). Here the CDR3 DNA reads TGTGCCAGTAAGCACAGGGAACTCATGAACACTGAAGCTTTCTTT. As protein: CASKHRELMNTEAFF.

The chain recombines TRBV9 with TRBJ1-2; perhaps TRBD1 as D (5 bases). Looked up from germline, CDR1 is SGDLS and CDR2 is YYNGEE. This CDR3 has 13 residues. Deletions cut 3 bases from V and 7 bases from J, with 13 bases between. CDR3 amino acids: CASSGRDLRGYTF. Here the CDR3 DNA reads TGTGCCAGCAGCGGAAGGGACTTACGTGGCTACACCTTC.

V and J are TRBV5-1 and TRBJ1-4; 7 bases map to TRBD1. With V trimmed by 4 bases and J by 4 bases, 4 bases remained unmatched. Germline V gene data show CDR1 as SGHRS and CDR2 as YFSETQ. CDR3 length equals 14 residues. Here the CDR3 reads CASSPTGNNEKLFF. The DNA for the CDR3 is TGCGCCAGCAGCCCGACAGGGAATAATGAAAAACTGTTTTTT.

This rearrangement joins TRBV16 to TRBJ1-6; no firm D call. V lost 1 base and J 8 bases, leaving 6 bases between the germline ends. The CDR3 length is 13 residues. Germline lookup yields CDR1 KGHSY and CDR2 FQNENV. This CDR3 reads CASSQYGDSPLHF. CDR3 DNA sequence: TGTGCCAGCAGCCAATACGGAGATTCACCCCTCCACTTT.

The chain joins TRBV5-3 to TRBJ1-2; the D is unclear. TRBV5-3 is annotated as an ORF whose role is uncertain. Trimming removed 4 bases from V and 4 bases from J, with 14 bases in between. The CDR3 is made up of 14 amino acids. CDR3 DNA: TGTGCCAGAAGCCCCCAGGCTTGGGCCTATGGCTACACCTTC. This sequence encodes CARSPQAWAYGYTF.

V gene TRBV12-3 or TRBV12-4 combines with J gene TRBJ2-5; D perhaps matches TRBD1 (5 bases). CDR3 length equals 12 residues. V was trimmed by 8 bases and J by 2 bases, leaving 9 bases between them. This CDR3 is CASSRQQETQYF. CDR3 sequence (DNA): TGTGCCAGCTCAAGACAGCAAGAGACCCAGTACTTC.

The sample holds a few counts of this clone. The chain combines TRBV2 with TRBJ2-3; TRBD2 matches at 8 bases. This CDR3 region has 14 residues. The V and J ends lost 8 bases and 3 bases, in that order; junction bases with no gene match: 7. Germline V gene data show CDR1 as SNHLY and CDR2 as FYNNEI. CDR3 bases: TGTGCCAGCGGGGATAGCGGGGCAACAGATACGCAGTATTTT. It specifies CASGDSGATDTQYF.